This is a list of T cell receptor beta chains from one sample in a study of blood T cells in healthy people across ages. One entry per CDR3 protein results from TCRdb running MiXCR on the 5' RACE reads. The data show about 800,000 distinct CDR3 sequences, 46% seen once. The sample was blood. These receptors came from a man of 80 years or more in good health. CDR3s include the opening cysteine and the closing phenylalanine or tryptophan. D genes are given only for firm matches. Expanded clones are given a class, and other clones once, few, many or no size at all.

NA	TRBV4-2	NA	TRBJ1-2	TGTGCCTGCAGCCAAGGTCGGCAGGGTGCTTATGGCTACACCTTC	CACSQGRQGAYGYTF
many	TRBV4-2	NA	TRBJ2-7	TGTGCCAGCAGCCAGGGGGACTGGTCCTACGAGCAGTACTTC	CASSQGDWSYEQYF
NA	TRBV4-2	NA	TRBJ1-4	TGTGCCAGCAGCCAAGACCCCGGTTACAGTTCTAATGAAAAACTGTTTTTT	CASSQDPGYSSNEKLFF
NA	TRBV10-3	TRBD2	TRBJ2-3	TGTGCCATCAGCCCGTGGGCTAGCGGGAACGTGGCAGATACGCAGTATTTT	CAISPWASGNVADTQYF
once	TRBV2	NA	TRBJ2-6	TGTGCCAGCAGTGGCAAACTTTGGACTGGGGCCAACGTCCTGACTTTC	CASSGKLWTGANVLTF
NA	TRBV11-3	NA	TRBJ1-6	TGTGCCAGCAGCCCCCGGCCTGAACAAGATTCACCCCTCCACTTT	CASSPRPEQDSPLHF
NA	TRBV29-1	NA	TRBJ2-4	TGCAGCGTCCGGATGGTGGGGGCCAAAAACATTCAGTACTTC	CSVRMVGAKNIQYF
NA	TRBV25-1	NA	TRBJ2-4	TGTGCCAGCAGTCCAGGCCTACTAGCCAAAAACATTCAGTACTTC	CASSPGLLAKNIQYF
once	TRBV28	NA	TRBJ1-6	TGTGCCAGCACCGCTCTGGATTCACCCCTCCACTTT	CASTALDSPLHF
NA	TRBV12-3/TRBV12-4	NA	TRBJ2-7	TGTGCCAGCAGTTTCCAAATAGGGGCCTACGAGCAGTACTTC	CASSFQIGAYEQYF
many	TRBV7-2	TRBD2	TRBJ2-7	TGTGCCAGCAGAGACCCGGGACTAGCGGGAGCCTACGAGCAGTACTTC	CASRDPGLAGAYEQYF
many	TRBV5-1	TRBD1	TRBJ2-7	TGCGCCAGCAGTCGGACCGGGACAGGGCTCTACGAGCAGTACTTC	CASSRTGTGLYEQYF
few	TRBV4-3	NA	TRBJ2-1	TGCGCCAGCAGCCAAATACGCAACCGGGACGGTAACAATGAGCAGTTCTTC	CASSQIRNRDGNNEQFF
few	TRBV6-1	TRBD1	TRBJ2-3	TGTGCCAGCAAACAGACAGGGAGCACAGATACGCAGTATTTT	CASKQTGSTDTQYF
NA	TRBV29-1	NA	TRBJ1-2	TGCAGCGTTGAGCAGGGGTCTTATGGCTACACCTTC	CSVEQGSYGYTF
NA	TRBV7-9	NA	TRBJ2-1	TGTGCCAGCAGCTTAGCGGGTCGTTCGGGGAGCTCCTACAATGAGCAGTTCTTC	CASSLAGRSGSSYNEQFF
NA	TRBV2	NA	TRBJ2-1	TGTGCCAGCAGTGACGGCGGGGTGCAGTTCTTC	CASSDGGVQFF
NA	TRBV7-6	NA	TRBJ2-3	TGTGCCAGCAGCTTGCGCGCTGGGGAGGATACGCAGTATTTT	CASSLRAGEDTQYF
once	TRBV7-2	NA	TRBJ2-3	TGTGCCAGCAGCTCACGGTCCCGGGGACAACGGGCAGATACGCAGTATTTT	CASSSRSRGQRADTQYF
NA	TRBV7-2	NA	TRBJ2-3	TGTGCCAGCAGCTCTAATAGGGGCGATACGCGGTATTTT	CASSSNRGDTRYF
once	TRBV18	TRBD2	TRBJ2-1	TGTGCCAGCTCACCACAAGTAGCGGGAGGGAGGTACGAGCAGTTCTTC	CASSPQVAGGRYEQFF
NA	TRBV27	TRBD1	TRBJ2-7	TGTGCCAGCAGGCCGACAGGGGGTGGATACGAGCAGTACTTC	CASRPTGGGYEQYF
few	TRBV12-3/TRBV12-4	NA	TRBJ1-3	TGTGCCAGCGTCGCCGGGAGCTCTGGAAACACCATATATTTT	CASVAGSSGNTIYF
NA	TRBV25-1	NA	TRBJ2-2	TGTGCCAGCAGTGAGAACAGATACACCGGGGAGCTGTTTTTT	CASSENRYTGELFF
NA	TRBV19	TRBD1	TRBJ1-4	TGTGCCAGTAGTGTGACAGGGGGGACGGCTGAAAAACTGTTTTTT	CASSVTGGTAEKLFF
NA	TRBV5-1	NA	TRBJ2-7	TGCGCCAGCAGCTTGGACGGGGACACCAGGGTCGAGCAGTACTTC	CASSLDGDTRVEQYF
NA	TRBV24-1	TRBD1	TRBJ2-5	TGTGCCACCAATGATTTGCAGGGGGCGAGGGAGACCCAGTACTTC	CATNDLQGARETQYF
NA	TRBV5-1	TRBD2	TRBJ2-3	TGCGCCAGCAGCTTGGATGGGACTAGCGGAACAGATACGCAGTATTTT	CASSLDGTSGTDTQYF
NA	TRBV5-1	NA	TRBJ2-3	TGCGCCAGCAGCTTGGAGGCTAACGGCCCCACAGATACGCAGTATTTT	CASSLEANGPTDTQYF
NA	TRBV5-1	TRBD2	TRBJ2-1	TGCGCCAGCAGCCTAGAGAGGGGCGGGGGGGCCAGCTACAATGAGCAGTTCTTC	CASSLERGGGASYNEQFF
few	TRBV12-3/TRBV12-4	TRBD1	TRBJ2-5	TGTGCCAGCAGCAACGACAGGGCCCGAGAGACCCAGTACTTC	CASSNDRARETQYF
NA	TRBV7-3	TRBD2	TRBJ2-7	TGTGCCAGCAGCGAAGGACTAGCGGGACTCAATGAGCAGTACTTC	CASSEGLAGLNEQYF
NA	TRBV5-1	TRBD1	TRBJ1-1	TGCGCCAGCAGCTGGGGACAGGAGAACACTGAAGCTTTCTTT	CASSWGQENTEAFF
NA	TRBV19	TRBD1	TRBJ1-1	TGTGCCAGTAGTATCGGGCGGCAGGGGGGCCCTGAAGCTTTCTTT	CASSIGRQGGPEAFF
NA	TRBV20-1	TRBD2	TRBJ2-7	TGCAGTGGAGCTAGCGGGTACGATCAGTACTTC	CSGASGYDQYF
NA	TRBV12-3/TRBV12-4	TRBD1	TRBJ2-7	TGTGCCAGCAGTTTTGGGGGGACAGGAGGCGAGCAGTACTTC	CASSFGGTGGEQYF
NA	TRBV25-1	TRBD1	TRBJ2-7	TGTGCCAGCAGTAGACAGGGAGTGTACGAGCAGTACTTC	CASSRQGVYEQYF
many	TRBV12-3/TRBV12-4	NA	TRBJ2-5	TGTGCCAGCAGTTTAGGACTTGGGGAAGAGACCCAGTACTTC	CASSLGLGEETQYF
NA	TRBV20-1	TRBD2	TRBJ2-7	TGCAGTGCTAGAGATCTGGGACTAGCGGGTGTCTACGAGCAGTACTTC	CSARDLGLAGVYEQYF
NA	TRBV7-9	TRBD2	TRBJ2-7	TGTGCCAGCAGCTTAGAGGGCACCTGGACTAGCGGGAGCTACGAGCAGTACTTC	CASSLEGTWTSGSYEQYF
NA	TRBV5-1	TRBD2	TRBJ2-1	TGCGCCAGCAGCCCATTAGCGGGGGGGACTGAGCAGTTCTTC	CASSPLAGGTEQFF
NA	TRBV11-1	TRBD1	TRBJ1-1	TGTGCCAGCAGCTCCCGGGACAGGGCTCGGGCTGAAGCTTTCTTT	CASSSRDRARAEAFF
once	TRBV6-2/TRBV6-3	TRBD1	TRBJ1-4	TGTGCCAGCAGTTACCACCGGGACAGCGAAAAACTGTTTTTT	CASSYHRDSEKLFF
NA	TRBV27	NA	TRBJ1-1	TGTGCCAGCAGTTTTCAGGCAGGGATTATATTGACTGAAGCTTTCTTT	CASSFQAGIILTEAFF
NA	TRBV6-2/TRBV6-3	NA	TRBJ2-1	TGTGCCAGCAGTTATCTGATGAGCAGATACAATGAGCAGTTCTTC	CASSYLMSRYNEQFF
NA	TRBV2	NA	TRBJ1-2	TGTGCCAGCAGTCAAACCCTTACAGGGAACTATGGCTACACCTTC	CASSQTLTGNYGYTF